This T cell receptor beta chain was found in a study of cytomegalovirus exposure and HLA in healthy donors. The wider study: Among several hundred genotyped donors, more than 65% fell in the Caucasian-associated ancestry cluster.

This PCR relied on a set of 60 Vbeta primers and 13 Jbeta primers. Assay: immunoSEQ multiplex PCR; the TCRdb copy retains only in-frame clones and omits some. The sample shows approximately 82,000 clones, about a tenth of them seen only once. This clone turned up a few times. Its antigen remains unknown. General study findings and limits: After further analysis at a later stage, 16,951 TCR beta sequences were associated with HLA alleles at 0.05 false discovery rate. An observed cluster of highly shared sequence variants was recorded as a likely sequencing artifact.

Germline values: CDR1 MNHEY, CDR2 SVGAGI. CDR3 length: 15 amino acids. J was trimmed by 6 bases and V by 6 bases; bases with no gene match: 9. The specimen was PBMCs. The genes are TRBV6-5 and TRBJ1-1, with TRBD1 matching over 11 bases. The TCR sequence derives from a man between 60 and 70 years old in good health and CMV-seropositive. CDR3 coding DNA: TGTGCCAGCAGCTGGACAGGGGGCGCGGTACCTGAAGCTTTCTTT. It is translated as CASSWTGGAVPEAFF.